This TCR beta chain comes out of a study of shared clonotypes between healthy human individuals. Study as a whole: Ranging from 18 to 49 in age, donors were a couple of women and a few men.

Comment on this clone: Its antigen remains unknown.

The study drew its donors from healthy HIV-negative adults without recent acute infections or vaccinations. From germline, CDR1 is SGDLS and CDR2 YYNGEE. CDR3 size: 14 residues. V lost 5 bases, J lost 3 bases, and 4 bases stayed unmatched. At the deep level, the assay was run. Sequenced by immunoSEQ multiplex PCR; TCRdb stores in-frame clones only, minus some. The data contain about 2.4 million clones, 93% of them singletons. Overall study findings and caveats: Estimated clonotype richness was generally higher in naive than memory subsets.

The sample consisted of naive CD4+ T cells from PBMCs. Subset noted: CD45RA+ positively selected. V usage is TRBV9 and J usage is TRBJ2-2, with 7 bases aligning to TRBD2. The TCR was taken from a man between 18 and 29 years old in good health. Some clones in this sample may be carry-over from other donors' samples. The CDR3 is CASRRDYYTGELFF. As DNA, the CDR3 is TGTGCCAGCAGGCGGGACTACTACACCGGGGAGCTGTTTTTT. Together with reference TRBV9 and TRBJ2-2, the CDR3 gives the full variable domain: DSGVTQTPKHLITATGQRVTLRCSPRSGDLSVYWYQQSLDQGLQFLIQYYNGEERAKGNILERFSAQQFPDLHSELNLSSLELGDSALYFCASRRDYYTGELFFGEGSRLTVL.